This T cell receptor (beta chain) was sequenced for a study of blood T cell repertoires in COVID-19. About the research overall: From T cells, B-cell-depleted T cells, or PBMCs came the material, which was cDNA or gDNA.

The germline gives CDR1 MDHEN, CDR2 SYDVKM. V was pared by 6 bases and J by 5 bases, with 10 bases of the junction left unmatched. There are 15 residues in the CDR3. Enrolled through a virtual design, the participants were between 18 and 89 years of age and came from about two dozen US areas. Measured with immunoSEQ multiplex PCR; TCRdb has only the in-frame clones, and not every one. This sample yields fewer than 250,000 clones, of which about nine tenths are seen a single time; roughly 7.2% belongs to the top ten. The sequence was collected from a man younger than 40 in a cohort exposed to, infected with or recovered from COVID-19 (not recorded which). Sequencing was carried out using PBMCs or T cells enriched from blood (not recorded which). The chain has TRBV28 and TRBJ1-5, with TRBD1 matching over 7 bases. The CDR3 region is CASRLRTGLYQPQHF. The DNA of the CDR3 is TGTGCCAGCAGACTTCGGACAGGACTTTATCAGCCCCAGCATTTT. The entire variable domain, with the rest obtained from reference TRBV28 and TRBJ1-5, is as follows: DVKVTQSSRYLVKRTGEKVFLECVQDMDHENMFWYRQDPGLGLRLIYFSYDVKMKEKGDIPEGYSVSREKKERFSLILESASTNQTSMYLCASRLRTGLYQPQHFGDGTRLSIL.